The 7 T cell receptor beta chains listed next were all sequenced from one sample in a study of blood T cell repertoires in COVID-19. Only in-frame clones appear in the TCRdb table, and some are missing; sequencing was by immunoSEQ multiplex PCR. The table records around 180,000 clones, approximately 89% of them present only once. Sequenced: PBMCs or T cells enriched from blood (not recorded which). The origin of the receptors is a woman in her thirties or forties with acute COVID-19.

In this sample, this clone turned up once. This chain connects TRBV5-4 to TRBJ1-2; 8 bases are a match to TRBD1. After removal of 4 bases from V and 1 base from J, the junction contained 3 bases not matched to a gene. CDR1 is SGHNT and CDR2 is YYREEE in the germline V gene (reference sequence). The CDR3 consists of 14 residues. The CDR3 region has the DNA TGTGCCAGCAGCCACGACAGGGGTAACTATGGCTACACCTTC. As protein: CASSHDRGNYGYTF.

The gene calls are TRBV29-1 and TRBJ1-2, with no clear D. V lost 3 bases, J lost 8 bases, and 13 bases lay in between. Germline V gene sequence: CDR1 SQVTM, CDR2 ANQGSEA. This CDR3 is 12 amino acids long. The CDR3 region is CSVDEGAGGYTF. DNA for the CDR3: TGCAGCGTTGACGAGGGTGCGGGGGGCTACACCTTC. Supplemented by reference TRBV29-1 and TRBJ1-2, the full variable domain reads SAVISQKPSRDICQRGTSLTIQCQVDSQVTMMFWYRQQPGQSLTLIATANQGSEATYESGFVIDKFPISRPNLTFSTLTVSNMSPEDSSIYLCSVDEGAGGYTFGSGTRLTVV.

This clone turned up a few times. The gene calls are TRBV15 and TRBJ1-6, with D hard to call. The CDR3 has 14 residues. V gave up 1 base and J gave up 7 bases, with 8 bases separating them. Germline V CDR1 and CDR2: LNHNV, YYDKDF (reference sequence). The CDR3 coding sequence is TGTGCCACCAGCAGAGTTCGAGGGAATTCACCCCTCCACTTT. Its translation: CATSRVRGNSPLHF.

This clone was detected once. This chain uses TRBV21-1 with TRBJ2-5; TRBD1, the table's D call, was not compared with the DNA. TRBV21-1 is an annotated pseudogene. The CDR3 is 15 amino acids. CDR3 residues: CASSRYGTAEETQYF. The DNA for the CDR3 is TGTGCCAGCAGCAGGTACGGGACAGCGGAAGAGACCCAGTACTTC.

This rearrangement joins TRBV4-1 to TRBJ2-4; D perhaps matches TRBD2 (6 bases). This CDR3 has 17 amino acids. V dropped 0 bases and J dropped 7 bases, with 19 bases sitting between them. Germline CDR1 reads MGHRA; CDR2 reads YSYEKL. The CDR3 loop reads CASSQDVAAVGDNIQYF. CDR3 DNA: TGCGCCAGCAGCCAAGACGTAGCGGCCGTGGGGGATAACATTCAGTACTTC.

V usage is TRBV30 and J usage is TRBJ1-2; 7 bases line up with TRBD1. V lost 4 bases and J lost 0; bases outside the gene matches: 2. CDR3 length: 13 residues. From germline, CDR1 is GTSNPN and CDR2 SVGIG (reference sequence). CDR3 DNA: TGTGCCTGGACTCAGGGGGCTAACTATGGCTACACCTTC. This codes for CAWTQGANYGYTF.

The chain employs TRBV13 and TRBJ2-5; 11 bases match TRBD1. Trimming removed 5 bases from V and 5 bases from J; junction bases left unmatched: 10. Germline-derived CDR1 and CDR2 are PRHDT and FYEKMQ (reference sequence). CDR3 length: 16 amino acids. This CDR3 reads CASSDRDRGILETQYF. DNA of the CDR3: TGTGCCAGCAGCGACCGGGACAGGGGGATTTTGGAGACCCAGTACTTC.